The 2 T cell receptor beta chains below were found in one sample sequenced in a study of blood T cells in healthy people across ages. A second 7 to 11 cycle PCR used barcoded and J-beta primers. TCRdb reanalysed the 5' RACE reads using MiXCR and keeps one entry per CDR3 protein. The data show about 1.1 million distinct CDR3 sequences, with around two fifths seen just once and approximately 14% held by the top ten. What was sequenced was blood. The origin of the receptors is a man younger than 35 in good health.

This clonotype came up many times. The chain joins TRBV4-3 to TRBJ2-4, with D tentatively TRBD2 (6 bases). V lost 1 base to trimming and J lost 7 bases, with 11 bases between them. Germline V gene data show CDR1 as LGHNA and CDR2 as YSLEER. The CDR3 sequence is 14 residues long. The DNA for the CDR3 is TGCGCCAGCAGCCAAGTCGGGGACTTGAACATTCAGTACTTC. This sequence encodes CASSQVGDLNIQYF.

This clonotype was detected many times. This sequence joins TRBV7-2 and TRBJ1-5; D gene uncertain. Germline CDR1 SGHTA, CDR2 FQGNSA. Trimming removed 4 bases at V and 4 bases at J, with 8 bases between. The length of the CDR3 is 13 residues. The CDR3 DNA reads TGTGCCAGCAGCTCCGATGTTAATCAGCCCCAGCATTTT. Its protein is CASSSDVNQPQHF.